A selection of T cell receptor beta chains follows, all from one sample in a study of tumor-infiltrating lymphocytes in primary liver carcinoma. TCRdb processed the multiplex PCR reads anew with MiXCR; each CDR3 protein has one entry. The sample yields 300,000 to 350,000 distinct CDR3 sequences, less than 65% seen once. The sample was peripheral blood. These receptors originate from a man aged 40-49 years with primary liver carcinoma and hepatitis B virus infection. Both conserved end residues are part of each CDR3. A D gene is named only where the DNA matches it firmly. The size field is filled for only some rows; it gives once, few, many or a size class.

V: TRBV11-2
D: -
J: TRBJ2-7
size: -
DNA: TGTGCCAGCAGCGCGAGTCTTAAAACGCCCTACGAGCAGCACTTC
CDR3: CASSASLKTPYEQHF

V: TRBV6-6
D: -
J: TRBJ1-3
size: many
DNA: TGTGCCAGCAGGGGGTCCGCGGGCACCATATATTTT
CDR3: CASRGSAGTIYF

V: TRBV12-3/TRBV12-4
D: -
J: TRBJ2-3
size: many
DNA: TGTGTTTGTACTAGGGACACAGATACGCAGTATTTT
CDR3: CVCTRDTDTQYF

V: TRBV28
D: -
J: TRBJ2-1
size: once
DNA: TGTGCCAGCACCAAGTCGCCTAGGAGGGTAAATGAGCAGTTCTTC
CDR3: CASTKSPRRVNEQFF

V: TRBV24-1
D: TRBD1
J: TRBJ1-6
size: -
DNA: TGTGCCACCAGTGACGGACAGGGGGCGAGTTCACCCCTCCACTTT
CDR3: CATSDGQGASSPLHF

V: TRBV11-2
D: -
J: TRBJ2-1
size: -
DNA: TGTGCTAGCAGTACCGGGACCAGCAGCTACAATGAGCAGTTCTTC
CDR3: CASSTGTSSYNEQFF

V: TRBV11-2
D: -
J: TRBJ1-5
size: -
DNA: TGTGTCAGCGGCTTCGATGGGGGTGGTCAGCCCCAGCATTTT
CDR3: CVSGFDGGGQPQHF

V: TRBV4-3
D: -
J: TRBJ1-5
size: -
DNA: TGCGCCAGCAGCCAAGATTACGAAGGGGCTCGCGGCAATCAGCCCCGGCATTTT
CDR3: CASSQDYEGARGNQPRHF

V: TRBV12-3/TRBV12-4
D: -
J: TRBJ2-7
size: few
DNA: TGTGCCAGCAGTTTAGCGGGAGGAGGTGAGCAGTACTTC
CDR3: CASSLAGGGEQYF

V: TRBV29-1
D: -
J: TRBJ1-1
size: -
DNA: TGCAGCGTTGAAGTACAGAGAAACACTGAGGCTTTCTTT
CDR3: CSVEVQRNTEAFF

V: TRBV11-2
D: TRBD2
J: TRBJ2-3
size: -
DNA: TGTGCCAGCAGCTCCTTCGGACTAGAGGGAGTAGATACGCAGTATTTT
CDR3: CASSSFGLEGVDTQYF

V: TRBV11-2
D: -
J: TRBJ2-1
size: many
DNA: TGTGCCAGCAGCTTAGCGCTCTACAATGAGCAGTTCTTC
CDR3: CASSLALYNEQFF

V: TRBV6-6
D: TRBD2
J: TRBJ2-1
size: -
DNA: TGTGCCAGCTGTTACTCAAGGGGGACTAGCTCTAACCCTGAGCAGTTCTTC
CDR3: CASCYSRGTSSNPEQFF

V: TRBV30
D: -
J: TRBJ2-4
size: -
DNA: TGTGCCTGGAGTCCTGTATCCATTCAGTACTTC
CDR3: CAWSPVSIQYF

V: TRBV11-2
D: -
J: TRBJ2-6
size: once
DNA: TGTGTCAGCAGCTTAGATCTCGGGACTTGGGCCAACGTCCTGACTTTC
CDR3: CVSSLDLGTWANVLTF

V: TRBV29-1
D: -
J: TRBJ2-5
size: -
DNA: TGCAGCGACGGGGGCCTCCGGGCGGAGACCCAGTACTTC
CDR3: CSDGGLRAETQYF

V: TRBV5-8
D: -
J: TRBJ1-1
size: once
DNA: TGTGCCAGCAGACCTGTCCAGACGGGGAACACTGAAGCTTTATTT
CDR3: CASRPVQTGNTEALF

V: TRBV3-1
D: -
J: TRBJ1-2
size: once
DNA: TGTGCCAGCAGCCAAGGCCCGGGGAGGAGGGTGGATGGCTACACCTTC
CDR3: CASSQGPGRRVDGYTF

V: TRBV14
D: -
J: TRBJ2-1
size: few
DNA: TGTGCCAGCAGCCAAGCGAATCAAGTGTATAGGGACAATGAGCAGTTCTTC
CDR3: CASSQANQVYRDNEQFF

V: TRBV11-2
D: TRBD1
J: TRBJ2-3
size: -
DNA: TGTGCCAGCAGCTTAGAGCACCAGGGGACAGATACGCGGTATTTT
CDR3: CASSLEHQGTDTRYF

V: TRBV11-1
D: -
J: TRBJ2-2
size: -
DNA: TGTGCCAGCAGCCTCCTTGGCTCGGAGCTGTTTTTT
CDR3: CASSLLGSELFF

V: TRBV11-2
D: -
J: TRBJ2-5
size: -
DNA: TGTGCCAGCAACTTAGATCGGGGTTGGATACAAGAGACTCAGTACTTC
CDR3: CASNLDRGWIQETQYF

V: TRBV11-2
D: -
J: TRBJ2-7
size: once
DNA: TGTGCCAGCAGCCCCGAGAGGTACAGGATACCGCAAAGCTCCTACGACCAGTACTTC
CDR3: CASSPERYRIPQSSYDQYF

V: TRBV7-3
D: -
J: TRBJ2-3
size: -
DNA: TGTGCCAGCAGCTTAGAGTGCACAGATACGCAGTATTTT
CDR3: CASSLECTDTQYF

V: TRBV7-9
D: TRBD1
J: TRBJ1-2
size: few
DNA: TGTGCTAGCAGCCCGTCGGGACAGGGGAACTATGGCTACACCTTC
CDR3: CASSPSGQGNYGYTF

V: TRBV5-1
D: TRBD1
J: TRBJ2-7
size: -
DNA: TGCGCCAGCAGCGGCCAACAGGGGGGCGAGCAGTACTTC
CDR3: CASSGQQGGEQYF

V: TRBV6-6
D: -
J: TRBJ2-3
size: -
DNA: TGTGCCAGCACTGTAGACCCACCGGGCCTGTCGACAGATACGCAGTATTTT
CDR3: CASTVDPPGLSTDTQYF

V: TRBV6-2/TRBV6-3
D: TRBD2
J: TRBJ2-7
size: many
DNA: TGTGCCAGCAGCCCCGGTAATCTAGCGGGAGAGGGCCACGAGCAGTACTTC
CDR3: CASSPGNLAGEGHEQYF

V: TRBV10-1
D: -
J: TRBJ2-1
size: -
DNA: TGCGCCAGCAGTGAAAGCTCAGCTAATGGGCAGTTCTTC
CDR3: CASSESSANGQFF

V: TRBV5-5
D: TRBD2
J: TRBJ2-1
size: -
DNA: TGTGCCAGCAGCTCGGGGACTAGCGGCTACAATGAGCTGTTCTTC
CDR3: CASSSGTSGYNELFF

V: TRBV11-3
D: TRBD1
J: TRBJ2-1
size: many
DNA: TGTGCCAGCAGCCTAAATAGAGGGACAGGGGTCAATGAGCAGTTCTTC
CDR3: CASSLNRGTGVNEQFF

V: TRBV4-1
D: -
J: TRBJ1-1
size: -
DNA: TGCGCCAGCAGATCTCCCCTTGTGGGCACTGAAGCTTTCTTT
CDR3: CASRSPLVGTEAFF

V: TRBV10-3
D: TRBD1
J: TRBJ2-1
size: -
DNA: TGTGCCATCAGTGAGCCTTATCGGGACAGGGGTAACAATGAGCAGTTCTTC
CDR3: CAISEPYRDRGNNEQFF

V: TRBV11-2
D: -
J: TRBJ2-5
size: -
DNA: TGTGTCAGCAGCGGAGGGATGATGGAGACCCAGTACTTC
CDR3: CVSSGGMMETQYF

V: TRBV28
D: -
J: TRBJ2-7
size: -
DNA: TGTGCCAGCAGCCCCAGCGCGCTGAACACCTACGAGCAGTACTTC
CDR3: CASSPSALNTYEQYF

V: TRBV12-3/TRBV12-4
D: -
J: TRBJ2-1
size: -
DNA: TGTGTCAGCAGCTGGGCGCGATACAATGAGCAGTTCTTC
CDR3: CVSSWARYNEQFF

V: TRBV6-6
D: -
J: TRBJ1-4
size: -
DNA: TGTGCCAGCAGTTACTCGACGGGCGGCGGGGATCCGGAACTGTTTTTT
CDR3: CASSYSTGGGDPELFF

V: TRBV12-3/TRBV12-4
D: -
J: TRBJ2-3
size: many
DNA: TGTGCCAGCAGCTTCCGGGAAGGCGATACGCAGTATTTT
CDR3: CASSFREGDTQYF

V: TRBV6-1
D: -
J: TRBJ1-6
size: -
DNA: TGTGCCGGCAGTGAAGAAGGTCAGCCTTTGAATTCACCCCTCCACTTT
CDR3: CAGSEEGQPLNSPLHF

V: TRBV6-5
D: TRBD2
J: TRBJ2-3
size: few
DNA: TGTGCCAGCAGTTACGGACTAGCGGGACGAGATACGCAGTATTTT
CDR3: CASSYGLAGRDTQYF

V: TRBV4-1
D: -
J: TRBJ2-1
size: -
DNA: TGCGCCAGGAGCCAAAACTCCTTCAATGAACAGTTCTTC
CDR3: CARSQNSFNEQFF